This T cell receptor (beta chain) was found in a study of shared clonotypes between healthy human individuals. Study findings and constraints: Generation probabilities were higher for clonotypes shared across all four sorted-subset donors than for unshared ones. The diversity represented, both genetic and in exposure history, was limited by few donors.

Only CD45RO-negative cells positively selected for CCR7 counted as naive CD8 cells, so terminally differentiated effector memory CD45RA+ cells were excluded. The DNA input per sorted-subset replicate PCR was 200 to 250 ng, corresponding to 25,000 to 30,000 T cell genomes. The table came from immunoSEQ multiplex PCR; TCRdb's copy has only in-frame clones and leaves some out. The table lists roughly 2.1 million clones, 93% of them singletons, with 1.7% in the top ten. CDR3 size: 14 residues. Per germline, CDR1 PRHDT and CDR2 FYEKMQ (reference sequence). Trimming removed 5 bases at V and 1 base at J, with 11 bases between. On this clone: Its antigen remains unknown.

The sequenced sample was naive CD8+ T cells from PBMCs. This sequence joins TRBV13 and TRBJ1-1; D call uncertain. The source is a young man in good health. Some clones in this sample may be carry-over from other donors' samples. CDR3 in amino acids: CASSGLGSNTEAFF. CDR3 sequence (DNA): TGTGCCAGCAGCGGGTTGGGATCGAACACTGAAGCTTTCTTT.